This entry lists 8 T cell receptor beta chains sequenced from one sample in a study of regulatory T cells in long-lasting Graves disease. Researchers made TCR beta libraries by using iRepertoire HTBI primers and running Arm-PCR on CDR3 regions. TCRdb re-derived calls from the multiplex PCR reads in MiXCR, one entry per CDR3 protein. The table includes hundreds of thousands of distinct CDR3 sequences, 30% detected once. Time point meaning: persistent/refractory GD, antithyroid drugs over 5 years with positive TRAb. PBMCs were the source of the RNA used for TCR sequencing. Sample: peripheral blood mononuclear cells (PBMCs), taken when the disease was refractory, from a patient treated with antithyroid drugs. Every receptor here comes from a female donor with Graves disease.

V and J are TRBV2 and TRBJ1-5; no clear D. The germline V gene encodes CDR1 SNHLY and CDR2 FYNNEI. The CDR3 consists of 14 residues. The V end lost 2 bases, the J end lost 0 bases, and 5 bases lay between the germline ends. As DNA, the CDR3 is TGTGCCAGCAGTGAACTTCTTAGCAATCAGCCCCAGCATTTT. This sequence encodes CASSELLSNQPQHF. The whole variable domain, remainder taken from reference TRBV2 and TRBJ1-5, is EPEVTQTPSHQVTQMGQEVILRCVPISNHLYFYWYRQILGQKVEFLVSFYNNEISEKSEIFDDQFSVERPDGSNFTLKIRSTKLEDSAMYFCASSELLSNQPQHFGDGTRLSIL.

The sample holds many counts of this clonotype. J is TRBJ2-5 and V is TRBV7-9, with 13 bases identical to TRBD2. The V and J ends lost 5 bases and 5 bases, in that order; junction bases with no gene match: 8. Per germline, CDR1 SEHNR and CDR2 FQNEAQ (reference sequence). The CDR3 totals 16 residues. CDR3 bases: TGTGCCAGCAGCGGGGGACTAGCGGGAACCGGGGAGACCCAGTACTTC. Its protein is CASSGGLAGTGETQYF.

CDR3 sequence (DNA): TGTGCCAGCAGCGTAGGTCAGGGACGGAATGAAAAACTGTTTTTT. Translated, it gives CASSVGQGRNEKLFF. V usage is TRBV9 and J usage is TRBJ1-4; D is perhaps TRBD1 (5 bases). CDR1 and CDR2 from the germline V gene are SGDLS and YYNGEE. The CDR3 has 15 amino acids. Trimming removed 0 bases from V and 5 bases from J, with 11 bases in between.

This clonotype has just a few counts. The genes are TRBV6-1 and TRBJ2-7; 12 bases fit TRBD2. Germline assignment: CDR1 MNHNS and CDR2 SASEGT. J was trimmed by 5 bases and V by 5 bases; bases with no gene match: 10. CDR3 length equals 16 residues. The CDR3 loop reads CASSRKPSGRVDEQYF. DNA of the CDR3: TGTGCCAGCAGTCGAAAACCTAGCGGGAGGGTCGACGAGCAGTACTTC.

This clonotype has only a few counts. The chain uses TRBV19 and TRBJ2-7, with D possibly TRBD2 on 5 matching bases. This CDR3 comprises 16 residues. Germline values: CDR1 LNHDA, CDR2 SQIVND (reference sequence). Trimming removed 2 bases at V and 7 bases at J, with 21 bases between. CDR3 nucleotides: TGTGCCAGTAGTATATCAGAGGGCACAGTCGCGACTGAGCAGTACTTC. Translating it yields CASSISEGTVATEQYF.

At least ten counts were recorded for this clonotype. Here the CDR3 reads CASRMDTANSPLHF. DNA for the CDR3: TGTGCCAGCAGGATGGACACCGCTAATTCACCCCTCCACTTT. The chain has TRBV12-3 or TRBV12-4 and TRBJ1-6, with D possibly matching TRBD1 (5 bases). The CDR3 length is 14 residues. Deletions cut 6 bases from V and 6 bases from J, with 12 bases between.

Ten or more counts support this clonotype. This chain connects TRBV6-1 to TRBJ2-5, with TRBD2 matching 11 bases. This CDR3 region has 15 residues. CDR1 and CDR2 from the germline V gene are MNHNS and SASEGT. The V segment lost 6 bases and the J segment 5 bases; nucleotides outside the gene matches: 8. The CDR3 DNA follows: TGTGCCAGCAGCGAAACTAGCGGGAGAGGGGAGACCCAGTACTTC. Translation: CASSETSGRGETQYF.

At least ten counts were recorded for this clonotype. This chain joins TRBV28 and TRBJ1-1; 9 bases fit TRBD1. Germline V CDR1 and CDR2: MDHEN, SYDVKM. This CDR3 is built from 16 residues. V lost 5 bases to trimming and J lost 2 bases; unmatched junction nucleotides: 9. Here the CDR3 reads CASSGNEGQGNTEAFF. The CDR3 DNA reads as TGTGCCAGCAGTGGTAACGAGGGACAGGGCAACACTGAAGCTTTCTTT.